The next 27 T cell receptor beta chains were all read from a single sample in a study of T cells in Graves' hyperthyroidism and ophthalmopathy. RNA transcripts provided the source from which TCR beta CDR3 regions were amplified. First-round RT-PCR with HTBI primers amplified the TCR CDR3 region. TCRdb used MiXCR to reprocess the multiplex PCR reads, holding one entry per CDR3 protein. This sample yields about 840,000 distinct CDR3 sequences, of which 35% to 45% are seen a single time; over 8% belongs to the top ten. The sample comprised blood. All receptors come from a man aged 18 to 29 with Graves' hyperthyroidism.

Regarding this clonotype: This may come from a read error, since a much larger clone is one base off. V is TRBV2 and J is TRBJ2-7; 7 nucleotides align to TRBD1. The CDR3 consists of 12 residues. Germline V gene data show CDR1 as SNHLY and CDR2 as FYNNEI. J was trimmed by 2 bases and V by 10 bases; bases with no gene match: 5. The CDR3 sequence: CATGTEAYEQYF. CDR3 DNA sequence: TGTGCCACCGGGACAGAGGCCTACGAGCAGTACTTC.

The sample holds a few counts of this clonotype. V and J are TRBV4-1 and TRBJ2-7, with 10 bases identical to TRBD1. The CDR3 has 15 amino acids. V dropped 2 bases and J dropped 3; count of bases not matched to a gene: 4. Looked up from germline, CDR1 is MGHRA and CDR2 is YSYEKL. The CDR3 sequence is CASSQPGQGGYEQYF. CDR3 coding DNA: TGCGCCAGCAGCCAACCTGGACAGGGGGGCTACGAGCAGTACTTC.

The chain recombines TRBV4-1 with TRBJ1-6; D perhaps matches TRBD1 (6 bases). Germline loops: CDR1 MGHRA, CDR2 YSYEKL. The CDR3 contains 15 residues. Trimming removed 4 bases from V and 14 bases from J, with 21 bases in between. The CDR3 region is CASSPLWGGATALHF. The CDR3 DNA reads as TGCGCCAGCAGCCCCCTCTGGGGGGGCGCGACGGCCCTCCACTTT.

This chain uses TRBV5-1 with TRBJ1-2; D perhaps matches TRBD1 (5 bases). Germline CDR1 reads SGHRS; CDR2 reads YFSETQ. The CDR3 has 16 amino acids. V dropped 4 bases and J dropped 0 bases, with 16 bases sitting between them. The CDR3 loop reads CASSRDGGASNYGYTF. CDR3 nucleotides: TGCGCCAGCAGCCGAGATGGAGGGGCTTCTAACTATGGCTACACCTTC.

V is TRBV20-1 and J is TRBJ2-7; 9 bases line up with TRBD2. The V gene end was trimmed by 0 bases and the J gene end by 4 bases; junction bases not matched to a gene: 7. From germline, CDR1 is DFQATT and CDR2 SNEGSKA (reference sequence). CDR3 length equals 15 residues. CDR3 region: CSARDVAGGSYEQYF. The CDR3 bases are TGCAGTGCTAGAGATGTGGCGGGAGGGTCGTACGAGCAGTACTTC.

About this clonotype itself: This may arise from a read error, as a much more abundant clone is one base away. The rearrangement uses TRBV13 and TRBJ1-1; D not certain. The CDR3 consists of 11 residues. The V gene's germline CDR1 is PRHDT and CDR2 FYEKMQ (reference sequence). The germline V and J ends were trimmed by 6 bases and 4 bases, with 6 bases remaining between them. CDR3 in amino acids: CASSYVTEAFF. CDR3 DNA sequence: TGTGCCAGCAGTTACGTCACTGAAGCTTTCTTT.

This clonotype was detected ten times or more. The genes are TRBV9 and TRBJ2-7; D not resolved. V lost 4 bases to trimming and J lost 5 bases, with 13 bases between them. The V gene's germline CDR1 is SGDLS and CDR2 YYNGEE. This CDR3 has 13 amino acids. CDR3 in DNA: TGTGCCAGCAGCACCTTTCAAGGCGACGAGCAGTACTTC. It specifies CASSTFQGDEQYF.

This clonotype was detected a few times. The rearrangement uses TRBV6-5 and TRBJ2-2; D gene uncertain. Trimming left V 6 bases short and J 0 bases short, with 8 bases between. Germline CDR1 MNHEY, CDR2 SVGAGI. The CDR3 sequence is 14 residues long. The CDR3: CASRVVSNTGELFF. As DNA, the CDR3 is TGTGCCAGCAGAGTGGTGTCGAACACCGGGGAGCTGTTTTTT.

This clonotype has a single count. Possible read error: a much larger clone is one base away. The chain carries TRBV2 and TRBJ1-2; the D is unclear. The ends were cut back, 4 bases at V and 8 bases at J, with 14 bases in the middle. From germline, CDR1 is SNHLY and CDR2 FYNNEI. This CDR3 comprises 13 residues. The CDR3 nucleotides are TGTGCCAGCAGTGCGAGGGCAGTGGAAGGCTACACCTTC. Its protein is CASSARAVEGYTF.

Written as DNA, the CDR3 is TGTGCCAGCAGCGCCGGAGCGGACAGGGATGAGACCCAGTACTTC. Protein product: CASSAGADRDETQYF. The genes are TRBV7-9 and TRBJ2-5; the match to TRBD1 covers 8 bases. CDR1 and CDR2 from the germline V gene are SEHNR and FQNEAQ (reference sequence). After removal of 5 bases from V and 5 bases from J, the junction contained 10 bases not matched to a gene. This CDR3 spans 15 amino acids.

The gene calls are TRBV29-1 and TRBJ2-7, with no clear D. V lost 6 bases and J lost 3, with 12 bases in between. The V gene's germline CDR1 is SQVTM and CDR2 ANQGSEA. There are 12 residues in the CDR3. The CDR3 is CSVAGGGYEQYF. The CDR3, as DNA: TGCAGCGTAGCAGGTGGCGGCTACGAGCAGTACTTC.

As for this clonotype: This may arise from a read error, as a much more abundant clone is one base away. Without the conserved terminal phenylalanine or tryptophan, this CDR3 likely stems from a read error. The CDR3 DNA sequence: TGTGCCAGCAGCCTAGGACAGGTTGAAGCTTTCCTT. Its translation is CASSLGQVEAFL. This sequence joins TRBV11-1 and TRBJ1-1, with TRBD1 matching over 7 bases. The V gene's germline CDR1 is SGHAT and CDR2 FQDESV (reference sequence). After removal of 5 bases from V and 7 bases from J, the junction contained 4 bases not matched to a gene. The CDR3 contains 12 residues.

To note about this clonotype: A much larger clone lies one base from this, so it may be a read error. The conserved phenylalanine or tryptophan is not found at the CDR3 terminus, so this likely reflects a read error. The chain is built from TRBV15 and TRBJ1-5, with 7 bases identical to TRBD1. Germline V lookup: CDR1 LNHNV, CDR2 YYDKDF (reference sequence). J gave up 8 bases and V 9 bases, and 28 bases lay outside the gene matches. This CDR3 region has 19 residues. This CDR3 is CATPMVGGDGFNEREPQHL. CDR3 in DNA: TGTGCCACGCCTATGGTAGGGGGCGATGGGTTTAACGAAAGGGAGCCCCAGCATCTT.

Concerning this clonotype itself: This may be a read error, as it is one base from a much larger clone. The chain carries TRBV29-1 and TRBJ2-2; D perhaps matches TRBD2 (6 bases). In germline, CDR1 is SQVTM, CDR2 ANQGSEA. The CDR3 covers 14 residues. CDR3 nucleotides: TGCAGCGCCTCGGGACTGATGAACACCGGGGAGCTGTTGTTT. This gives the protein CSASGLMNTGELLF.

The DNA for the CDR3 is TGTGCCAGCAGCTCCGACAGGGGGGCTCACACTGAAGCTTTCTTT. Its protein product is CASSSDRGAHTEAFF. The chain has TRBV7-9 and TRBJ1-1; 9 bases are a match to TRBD1. Germline V gene data show CDR1 as SEHNR and CDR2 as FQNEAQ (reference sequence). The CDR3 loop spans 15 amino acids. The ends lost 4 bases at V and 3 bases at J; junction bases unmatched: 6.

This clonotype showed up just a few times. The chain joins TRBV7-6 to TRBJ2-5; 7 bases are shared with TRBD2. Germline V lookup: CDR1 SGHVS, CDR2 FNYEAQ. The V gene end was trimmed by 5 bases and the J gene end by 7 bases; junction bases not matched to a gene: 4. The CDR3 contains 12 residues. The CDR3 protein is CASSEQRGTQYF. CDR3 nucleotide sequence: TGTGCCAGCAGCGAACAGCGGGGGACCCAGTACTTC.

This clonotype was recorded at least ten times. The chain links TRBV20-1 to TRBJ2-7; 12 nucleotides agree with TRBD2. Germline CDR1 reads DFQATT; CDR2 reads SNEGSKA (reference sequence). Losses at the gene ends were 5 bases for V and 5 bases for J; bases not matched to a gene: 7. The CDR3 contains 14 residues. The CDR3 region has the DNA TGCAGTGCTTTGCGGACTAGCGGGGCCGACGAGCAGTACTTC. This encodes CSALRTSGADEQYF.

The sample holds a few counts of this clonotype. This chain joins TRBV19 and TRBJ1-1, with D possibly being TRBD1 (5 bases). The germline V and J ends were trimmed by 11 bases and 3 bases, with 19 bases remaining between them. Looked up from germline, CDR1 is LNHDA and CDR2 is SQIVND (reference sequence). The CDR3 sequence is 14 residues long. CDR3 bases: TGTGCCGCCACCCCAGGGTGGGCGGACACTGAAGCTTTCTTT. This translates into CAATPGWADTEAFF.

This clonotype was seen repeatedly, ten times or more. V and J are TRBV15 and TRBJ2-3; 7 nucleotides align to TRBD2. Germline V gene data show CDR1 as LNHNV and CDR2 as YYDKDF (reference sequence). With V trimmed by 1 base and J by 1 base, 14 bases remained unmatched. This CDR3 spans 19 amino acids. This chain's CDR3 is CATSRVAGVTEDGTDTQYF. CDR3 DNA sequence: TGTGCCACCAGCAGAGTTGCGGGAGTCACCGAAGACGGCACAGATACGCAGTATTTT. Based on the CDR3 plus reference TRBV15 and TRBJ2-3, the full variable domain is DAMVIQNPRYQVTQFGKPVTLSCSQTLNHNVMYWYQQKSSQAPKLLFHYYDKDFNNEADTPDNFQSRRPNTSFCFLDIRSPGLGDTAMYLCATSRVAGVTEDGTDTQYFGPGTRLTVL.

The CDR3 here is CASSAQEWTYNSPLHF. DNA of the CDR3: TGTGCCAGCAGCGCACAGGAGTGGACCTATAATTCACCCCTCCACTTT. The rearrangement joins TRBV9 to TRBJ1-6; a weak D match, TRBD1 (5 bases). Germline V gives CDR1 SGDLS, CDR2 YYNGEE. Trimming left V 3 bases short and J 2 bases short, with 12 bases between. The CDR3 loop spans 16 amino acids.

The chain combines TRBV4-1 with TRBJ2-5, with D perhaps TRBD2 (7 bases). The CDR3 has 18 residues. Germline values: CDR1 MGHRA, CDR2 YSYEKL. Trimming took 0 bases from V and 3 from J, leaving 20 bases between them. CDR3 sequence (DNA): TGCGCCAGCAGCCAAGAAGGAGGAAGCGGGACACAGAAAGAGACCCAGTACTTC. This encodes CASSQEGGSGTQKETQYF.

The CDR3 DNA follows: TGCAGTGCGCATAGGTTACTTAGCAATCAGCCCCAGCATTTT. Its protein product is CSAHRLLSNQPQHF. The chain joins TRBV20-1 to TRBJ1-5; no clear D gene. Germline CDR1 DFQATT, CDR2 SNEGSKA (reference sequence). With 6 bases removed from V and 0 bases from J, the gap between germline ends came to 12 bases. This CDR3 is built from 14 residues.

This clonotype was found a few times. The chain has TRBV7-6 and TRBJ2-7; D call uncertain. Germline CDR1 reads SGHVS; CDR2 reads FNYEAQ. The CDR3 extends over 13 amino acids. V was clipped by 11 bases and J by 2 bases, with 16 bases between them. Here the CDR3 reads CAWSNREPYEQYF. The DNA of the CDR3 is TGTGCCTGGAGTAACAGAGAGCCCTACGAGCAGTACTTC.

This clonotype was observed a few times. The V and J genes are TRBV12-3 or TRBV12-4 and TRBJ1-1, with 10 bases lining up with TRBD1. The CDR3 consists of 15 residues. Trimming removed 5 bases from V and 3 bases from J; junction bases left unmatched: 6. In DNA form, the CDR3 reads TGTGCCAGCAGTACAGGACAGGGGGGAGACACTGAAGCTTTCTTT. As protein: CASSTGQGGDTEAFF.

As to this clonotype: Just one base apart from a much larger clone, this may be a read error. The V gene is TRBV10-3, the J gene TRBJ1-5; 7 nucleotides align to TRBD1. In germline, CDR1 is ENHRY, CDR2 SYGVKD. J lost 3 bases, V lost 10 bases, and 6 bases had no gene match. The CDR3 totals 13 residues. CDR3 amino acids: CATGTATNQPQHF. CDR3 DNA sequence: TGTGCCACCGGGACAGCGACCAATCAGCCCCAGCATTTT.

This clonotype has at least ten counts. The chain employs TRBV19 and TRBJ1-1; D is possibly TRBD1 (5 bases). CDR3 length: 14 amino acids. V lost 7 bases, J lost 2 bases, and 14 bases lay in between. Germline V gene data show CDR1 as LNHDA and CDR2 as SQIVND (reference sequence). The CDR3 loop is CASTLTAPNTEAFF. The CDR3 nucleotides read TGTGCCAGTACCCTGACAGCCCCAAACACTGAAGCTTTCTTT.

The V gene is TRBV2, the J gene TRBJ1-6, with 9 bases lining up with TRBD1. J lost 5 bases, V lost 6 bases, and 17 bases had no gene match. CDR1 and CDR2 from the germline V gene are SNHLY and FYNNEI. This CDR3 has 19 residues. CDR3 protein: CASSVDIGVQGAHNSPLHF. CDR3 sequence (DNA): TGTGCCAGCAGCGTTGACATTGGGGTACAGGGGGCTCATAATTCACCCCTCCACTTT.